This TCR beta chain was identified during a study of CD8 T cells in ankylosing spondylitis. The length of the CDR3 is 15 residues. The V end was cut by 5 bases, the J end by 6 bases, with 16 bases between. Germline CDR1 is SGHAT and CDR2 is FQNNGV. Points on this clonotype: Its antigen is undetermined.

Overall study findings and caveats: Ankylosing spondylitis blood appeared to carry a characteristic TCR beta motif of under ten highly homologous variants. Peripheral blood held disease-linked clones only at relatively low frequency, and these were CD8+.

TCRdb ran MiXCR on the 5' RACE reads and lists one entry per CDR3 protein. The sample records about 40,000 distinct CDR3 sequences, 16% being singletons. This clonotype originated in a male donor with ankylosing spondylitis or in good health (not recorded which). The chain employs TRBV11-2 and TRBJ1-4, with D perhaps matching TRBD1 (6 bases). What was sequenced was blood. Written as DNA, the CDR3 is TGTGCCAGCAGCCAAAGTGGGGGCTGGGATGAAAAACTGTTTTTT. This sequence encodes CASSQSGGWDEKLFF.